This T cell receptor (beta chain) comes out of a study of blood T cell repertoires in COVID-19. TCRdb's copy holds only in-frame clones and misses some; the assay was immunoSEQ multiplex PCR. The sample contains some 120,000 clones, about 85% of which appear only once. The germline V gene has CDR1 SGHKS and CDR2 YYEKEE (reference sequence). Trimming took 4 bases from V and 7 from J; bases not matched to a gene: 5. This CDR3 has 14 residues. The chain recombines TRBV5-5 with TRBJ1-6, with 7 bases matching TRBD1. The source of this sequence is a man in his forties with acute or convalescent COVID-19. The sample taken for sequencing was peripheral blood. CDR3 protein: CASSLTGENSPLHF. In nucleotides, the CDR3 is TGTGCCAGCAGCCTCACAGGGGAAAATTCACCCCTCCACTTT.